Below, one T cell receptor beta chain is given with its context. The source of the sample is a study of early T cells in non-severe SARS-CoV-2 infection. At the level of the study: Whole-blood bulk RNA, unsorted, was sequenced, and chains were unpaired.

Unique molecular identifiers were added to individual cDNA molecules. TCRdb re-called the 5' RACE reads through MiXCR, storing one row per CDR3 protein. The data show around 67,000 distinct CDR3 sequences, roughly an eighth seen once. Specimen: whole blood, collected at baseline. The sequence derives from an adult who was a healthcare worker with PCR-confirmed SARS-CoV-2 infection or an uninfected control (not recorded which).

The CDR3 reads CATSDSGLDQETQYF. In nucleotides, the CDR3 is TGTGCCACCAGTGATTCGGGACTAGACCAAGAGACCCAGTACTTC. The chain joins TRBV24-1 to TRBJ2-5, with 8 bases fitting TRBD2. The CDR3 consists of 15 residues. Trimming took 2 bases from V and 0 from J; bases not matched to a gene: 1. Germline CDR1 is KGHDR and CDR2 is SFDVKD.